The T cell receptor (beta chain) under discussion was sequenced for a study of OX40 agonist ivuxolimab in advanced cancers. Overall study: An anti-OX40 (CD134) antibody with agonistic activity, ivuxolimab, was administered to patients. Partial responses were achieved by three patients, of whom one had hepatocellular carcinoma and two had cutaneous melanoma. Study findings and constraints: The study did not work out the antigen specificity of the expanded peripheral T cells.

Of note for this clone: Its antigen is currently unknown.

Generated by immunoSEQ multiplex PCR, the TCRdb table keeps only in-frame clones and is missing some. Of 65,000 to 70,000 clones in the sample, 75% to 90% are singletons; the top ten hold about 0.42%. CDR3 length: 17 residues. Germline CDR1 and CDR2: SGHTA and FQGNSA. The V segment lost 2 bases and the J segment 5 bases; nucleotides outside the gene matches: 7. This chain links TRBV7-2 with TRBJ2-5, with 14 bases identical to TRBD2. The clonotype comes from an adult with an advanced solid tumor such as melanoma, head and neck, liver or kidney cancer. The sample in question was CD4+ or CD8+ T cells sorted from blood, obtained in a trial of the OX40 agonist ivuxolimab. CDR3 in DNA: TGTGCCAGCAGCTTAAGAGGGACTAGCGGGAGTAGCGAGACCCAGTACTTC. It codes for CASSLRGTSGSSETQYF.